The clone carrying this TCR beta chain was recorded many times. Its antigen remains unidentified. The data originate from a study of identical twins. One entry per CDR3 protein, called by TCRdb with MiXCR from the 5' RACE reads. Here the sample spans hundreds of thousands of distinct CDR3 sequences, roughly a tenth being singletons. Findings and limits, study-wide: Insertions ran lower in abundant cord blood beta clonotypes, though not in memory repertoires.

This CDR3 contains 12 residues. The ends were cut back, 6 bases at V and 13 bases at J, with 18 bases in the middle. The receptor was isolated from a woman between 18 and 29 years old in good health. The sequenced material came from memory (CD45RO+) T cells sorted from blood. This sequence joins TRBV12-3 or TRBV12-4 and TRBJ1-2, with a tentative D call TRBD1 (5 bases). This chain's CDR3 is CASSSRDLLPTF. The CDR3 coding sequence is TGTGCCAGCAGCTCACGGGACCTACTGCCCACCTTC.